This passage covers 14 T cell receptor beta chains from one sample sequenced in a study of beta chain features in type 1 diabetes. Study results and limitations: Shorter TCRB CDR3s, moderately but significantly so, were found in Type 1 diabetes patients in all four CD4+ subsets.

cDNA synthesis used the whole RNA isolate, giving expressed TCRB sequences. Profiling relied on immunoSEQ multiplex PCR, and the TCRdb table lists in-frame clones only, not all of them. The sample has hundreds of thousands of clones; about an eighth are singletons. For these receptors, no antigen is known. The sequenced material came from naive CD4+ T cells from blood. Receptor source: a man aged 18 to 29 with type 1 diabetes.

V usage is TRBV5-1 and J usage is TRBJ2-7; 15 positions agree with TRBD2. V lost 4 bases to trimming and J lost 7 bases; unmatched junction nucleotides: 3. The length of the CDR3 is 14 residues. The germline V gene encodes CDR1 SGHRS and CDR2 YFSETQ. For the CDR3, the DNA is TGCGCCAGCAGCCCCGGGACTAGCGGGAGGGAGCAGTACTTC. This codes for CASSPGTSGREQYF.

The rearrangement uses TRBV5-1 and TRBJ1-5; no clear D gene. V was trimmed by 1 base and J by 4 bases, leaving 12 bases between them. CDR1 is SGHRS and CDR2 is YFSETQ in the germline V gene. The CDR3 loop spans 15 amino acids. The CDR3 loop is CASSLFGTDNQPQHF. In nucleotides, the CDR3 is TGCGCCAGCAGCTTGTTCGGAACAGATAATCAGCCCCAGCATTTT.

V gene TRBV5-1 combines with J gene TRBJ1-6; TRBD1 matches at 9 bases. The CDR3 sequence is 15 residues long. CDR1 and CDR2 (germline): SGHRS, YFSETQ. J gave up 8 bases and V 0 bases, and 3 bases lay outside the gene matches. CDR3 coding DNA: TGCGCCAGCAGCTTGGGGACAGGGGAAGATTCACCCCTCCACTTT. This translates into CASSLGTGEDSPLHF. The variable domain in full, with the rest retrieved from reference TRBV5-1 and TRBJ1-6, is KAGVTQTPRYLIKTRGQQVTLSCSPISGHRSVSWYQQTPGQGLQFLFEYFSETQRNKGNFPGRFSGRQFSNSRSEMNVSTLELGDSALYLCASSLGTGEDSPLHFGNGTRLTVT.

This clone occurred a few times. The gene calls are TRBV30 and TRBJ1-5, with no clear D. The CDR3 spans 15 residues. Trimming cost V 3 bases and J 0 bases, with 12 bases left between them. Germline V gene sequence: CDR1 GTSNPN, CDR2 SVGIG (reference sequence). For the CDR3, the DNA is TGTGCCTGGAGAAGGAGTTCTAATAGCAATCAGCCCCAGCATTTT. As protein: CAWRRSSNSNQPQHF.

This clone was found a few times. The chain couples TRBV7-8 to TRBJ1-2; D is possibly TRBD1 (5 bases). Germline loops: CDR1 SGHVS, CDR2 FQNEAQ. The CDR3 loop spans 12 amino acids. Between the trimmed V and J ends, which lost 5 bases and 4 bases, there was a span of 8 bases. The CDR3 bases are TGTGCCAGCAGCCGTACAGGCTATGGCTACACCTTC. Translating gives CASSRTGYGYTF.

V usage is TRBV7-3 and J usage is TRBJ2-4; 13 nucleotides agree with TRBD2. From germline, CDR1 is SGHTA and CDR2 FQGTGA. V trimming: 5 bases; J trimming: 8 bases; junction bases outside the gene matches: 9. The CDR3 is 16 amino acids. Here the CDR3 reads CASSPGLAGTLDIQYF. DNA of the CDR3: TGTGCCAGCAGCCCGGGACTAGCGGGGACCCTAGACATTCAGTACTTC.

Only a few counts were recorded for this clone. This may arise from a read error, as a much more abundant clone is one base away. The chain couples TRBV6-5 to TRBJ2-5, with D uncertain. The length of the CDR3 is 11 residues. Germline V gene sequence: CDR1 MNHEY, CDR2 SVGAGI. V was cut by 6 bases and J by 3 bases, with 5 bases left in between. The CDR3 DNA reads as TGTGCCAGCAGCCCCAAAGAGACCCAGTACTTC. Its translation: CASSPKETQYF.

The sample holds a few counts of this clone. This chain connects TRBV29-1 to TRBJ1-2, with D uncertain. V lost 4 bases, J lost 14 bases, and 8 bases lay in between. CDR1 SQVTM and CDR2 ANQGSEA come from the germline V gene. The CDR3 runs 8 residues. Here the CDR3 reads CSVAPDTF. CDR3 DNA: TGCAGCGTTGCCCCCGATACCTTC.

V usage is TRBV5-1 and J usage is TRBJ2-1; TRBD2 matches 10 bases. Germline lookup yields CDR1 SGHRS and CDR2 YFSETQ. The CDR3 totals 22 residues. Trimming took 1 base from V and 0 from J; bases not matched to a gene: 19. The CDR3 reads CASSLPTIAGGGGWSSYNEQFF. DNA of the CDR3: TGCGCCAGCAGCTTGCCAACCATAGCGGGGGGCGGTGGTTGGAGCTCCTACAATGAGCAGTTCTTC.

The V and J genes are TRBV6-1 and TRBJ2-1, with D unclear. The CDR3 totals 15 residues. Trimming removed 8 bases from V and 0 bases from J, with 14 bases in between. CDR1 MNHNS and CDR2 SASEGT come from the germline V gene. The CDR3 region has the DNA TGTGCCAGCGGTCTACAGCCCAACTCCTACAATGAGCAGTTCTTC. Translated, it gives CASGLQPNSYNEQFF.

This clone was seen a handful of times. CDR3 in amino acids: CASSYSGRQETQYF. The CDR3 coding sequence is TGTGCCAGCAGTTACAGCGGGAGGCAAGAGACCCAGTACTTC. The chain links TRBV6-5 to TRBJ2-5, with 9 bases matching TRBD2. Germline CDR1 is MNHEY and CDR2 is SVGAGI. J lost 2 bases, V lost 2 bases, and 0 bases had no gene match. This CDR3 has 14 residues.

This chain uses TRBV5-1 with TRBJ1-2; the match to TRBD1 covers 8 bases. Germline values: CDR1 SGHRS, CDR2 YFSETQ. J gave up 5 bases and V 4 bases, and 4 bases lay outside the gene matches. This CDR3 has 13 amino acids. CDR3 sequence: CASSIGQGYGYTF. CDR3 nucleotides: TGCGCCAGCAGCATTGGACAGGGTTATGGCTACACCTTC.

The rearrangement links TRBV6-1 to TRBJ2-7, with a tentative D call TRBD2 (5 bases). From germline, CDR1 is MNHNS and CDR2 SASEGT. Trimming took 10 bases from V and 3 from J, leaving 13 bases between them. The CDR3 has 12 residues. This CDR3 reads CANGDYNYEQYF. CDR3 nucleotide sequence: TGTGCCAATGGAGACTACAACTACGAGCAGTACTTC.

There are a few counts of this clone. The rearrangement uses TRBV15 and TRBJ2-1; D is possibly TRBD1 (6 bases). Germline loops: CDR1 LNHNV, CDR2 YYDKDF (reference sequence). CDR3 length: 14 residues. Trimming took 2 bases from V and 9 from J, leaving 14 bases between them. In DNA form, the CDR3 reads TGTGCCACCAGCAGACCGACAGGTGGTATTGAGCAGTTCTTC. It encodes CATSRPTGGIEQFF.